In its sample, the clone carrying this T cell receptor (beta chain) was seen many times. Its antigen is still unknown. Germline CDR1 is SGHRS and CDR2 is YFSETQ. The CDR3 is 13 residues long. V was pared by 0 bases and J by 4 bases, with 5 bases between. Preparation of TCR beta libraries was done by quantitative 5'-RACE with molecular barcodes. TCRdb re-called the 5' RACE reads through MiXCR, storing one row per CDR3 protein. The sample lists 50,000 to 65,000 distinct CDR3 sequences, approximately 7.4% occurring once. The data stem from a study of CD8 T cells in ankylosing spondylitis. General observations from the study: Blood from ankylosing spondylitis patients appeared to carry a characteristic eight-variant TCR beta motif. Within matched ankylosing spondylitis synovial fluid, disease-linked clones were reportedly significantly enriched.

The genes are TRBV5-1 and TRBJ1-3; D is undetermined. The sequenced sample consisted of blood, either unsorted or a sorted T cell fraction (not recorded which). This clonotype was sampled from a female donor with ankylosing spondylitis or in good health (not recorded which). The DNA for the CDR3 is TGCGCCAGCAGCTTGGGCCAGGGAAACACCATATATTTT. Encoded protein: CASSLGQGNTIYF.